This paragraph covers one T cell receptor beta chain sequence. TCRdb independently ran MiXCR on the 5' RACE reads; one entry per CDR3 protein. In the table there are roughly 110,000 distinct CDR3 sequences, around a fifth of which are singletons. The sample comes from a study of T-cell memory formation after mild COVID-19. V gave up 0 bases and J gave up 7 bases; unmatched junction bases: 3. Germline-derived CDR1 and CDR2 are LGHNA and YNFKEQ. There are 14 residues in the CDR3. The sequencing input was PBMCs or a T cell subset sorted from them (not recorded which). The chain uses TRBV4-2 and TRBJ1-3, with 7 nucleotides matching TRBD1. This TCR derives from a man between 18 and 35 years old who had mild COVID-19 (a few samples of this study predate the infection). Cell type and time point are not known. CDR3 sequence (DNA): TGTGCCAGCAGCCAAGAACAGGGGATCAACACCATATATTTT. Its protein is CASSQEQGINTIYF.